A single sample gave rise to the 29 T cell receptor beta chains below, sequenced in a study of blood T cell repertoires in COVID-19. TCRdb's table, derived via immunoSEQ multiplex PCR, lists solely in-frame clones and lacks some. The table records roughly 110,000 clones, 70% to 85% of them present only once. Sequenced input: peripheral blood. The source of these receptors is a woman aged 55-70 years with acute or convalescent COVID-19.

The chain joins TRBV5-1 to TRBJ2-2; perhaps TRBD2 as D (5 bases). This CDR3 region has 15 residues. Trimming pared 3 bases from V and 0 bases from J, leaving 9 bases between. Germline CDR1 is SGHRS and CDR2 is YFSETQ. CDR3 sequence reads: CASSSPTTNTGELFF. The DNA for the CDR3 is TGCGCCAGCAGCTCGCCGACTACGAACACCGGGGAGCTGTTTTTT.

The CDR3, as DNA: TGTGCCAGCCGGGGGGCTTTCCTCACGAGTGAGCAGTTCTTC. Its protein product is CASRGAFLTSEQFF. The V gene is TRBV6-1, the J gene TRBJ2-1; maybe TRBD2 (7 bases). The CDR3 has 14 residues. The V and J ends lost 8 bases and 9 bases respectively, with 20 bases between them. The germline CDR1 and CDR2 sequences are MNHNS and SASEGT.

This sequence joins TRBV5-6 and TRBJ2-7; 10 positions match TRBD1. Germline CDR1 and CDR2: SGHDT and YYEEEE. This CDR3 has 14 amino acids. Trimming removed 1 base from V and 5 bases from J; junction bases left unmatched: 3. The DNA for the CDR3 is TGTGCCAGCAGCTTGAGGGACAGGGGTGACGAGCAGTACTTC. As protein: CASSLRDRGDEQYF.

In DNA form, the CDR3 reads TGCGCCAGCAGTGTTAGGAGCCGCACAGATACGCAGTATTTT. Translation gives CASSVRSRTDTQYF. The chain carries TRBV10-1 and TRBJ2-3, with unresolved D. The ends were cut back, 4 bases at V and 1 base at J, with 9 bases in the middle. Germline V lookup: CDR1 WNHNN, CDR2 SYGVQD (reference sequence). The CDR3 extends over 14 amino acids.

This chain uses TRBV2 with TRBJ1-5; 11 bases map to TRBD1. The junction had 3 bases not matched to a gene; V was cut back by 4 bases and J by 4 bases. Germline lookup yields CDR1 SNHLY and CDR2 FYNNEI. The CDR3 totals 15 residues. CDR3 region: CASSGGTGGNQPQHF. The CDR3 DNA reads TGTGCCAGCAGTGGAGGGACAGGGGGTAATCAGCCCCAGCATTTT.

This clone has more than one count but fewer than ten. The J gene is TRBJ1-4, the V gene TRBV3-1 (or the pseudogene TRBV3-2); unclear D gene. V lost 0 bases and J 7 bases, leaving 12 bases between the germline ends. Germline V gene lookup returns CDR1 LGHDT and CDR2 YNNKEL (reference sequence). The CDR3 spans 15 residues. CDR3 bases: TGTGCCAGCAGCCAAGAGGGGAGAGTCGGTGAAAAACTGTTTTTT. Translating it yields CASSQEGRVGEKLFF.

V and J are TRBV27 and TRBJ2-1; TRBD1 aligns across 9 bases. Germline-derived CDR1 and CDR2 are MNHEY and SMNVEV (reference sequence). The ends lost 0 bases at V and 12 bases at J; junction bases unmatched: 9. CDR3 size: 15 residues. CDR3 DNA: TGTGCCAGCAGTTTATCGGGGACAGGGAGGTTCGGGCAGTTCTTC. This sequence encodes CASSLSGTGRFGQFF.

The V and J genes are TRBV19 and TRBJ2-2, with D possibly TRBD2 on 5 matching bases. V was trimmed by 5 bases and J by 7 bases, leaving 11 bases between them. The CDR3 runs 13 residues. Germline CDR1 and CDR2: LNHDA and SQIVND (reference sequence). The CDR3 nucleotides read TGTGCCAGTAGTCCTCCGGGGATCGGGGAGCTGTTTTTT. Its protein is CASSPPGIGELFF.

There are a few counts of this clone. CDR3 protein: CASSQVGTDTQYF. The CDR3 nucleotides are TGTGCCAGCAGCCAAGTAGGCACAGATACGCAGTATTTT. V is TRBV14 and J is TRBJ2-3, with no clear D. V was trimmed by 1 base and J by 1 base, leaving 3 bases between them. CDR1 is SGHDN and CDR2 is FVKESK in the germline V gene. There are 13 residues in the CDR3.

This clone has more than one count but fewer than ten. The chain couples TRBV6-1 to TRBJ2-1; the D gene is possibly TRBD2 (5 bases). Germline values: CDR1 MNHNS, CDR2 SASEGT. The CDR3 extends over 15 amino acids. Between the trimmed V and J ends, which lost 1 base and 6 bases, there was a span of 13 bases. CDR3 in amino acids: CASSEGSAGLNEQFF. In DNA, the CDR3 is TGTGCCAGCAGTGAAGGCTCCGCGGGCCTCAATGAGCAGTTCTTC.

The chain employs TRBV5-1 and TRBJ1-4; TRBD1 is a possible D gene (5 bases). V lost 5 bases to trimming and J lost 3 bases, with 5 bases between them. CDR1 SGHRS and CDR2 YFSETQ come from the germline V gene. The CDR3 is made up of 12 amino acids. CDR3 protein: CASRQANEKLFF. CDR3 nucleotides: TGCGCCAGCAGACAGGCTAATGAAAAACTGTTTTTT.

The chain has TRBV7-9 and TRBJ2-5; TRBD1 is a possible D gene (6 bases). Germline lookup yields CDR1 SEHNR and CDR2 FQNEAQ (reference sequence). The CDR3 runs 15 residues. V shed 5 bases and J shed 0 bases, with 13 bases lying between them. CDR3 sequence: CASSQGTNYQETQYF. The CDR3 coding sequence is TGTGCCAGCAGCCAGGGGACAAACTACCAAGAGACCCAGTACTTC.

V gene TRBV5-5 combines with J gene TRBJ1-2; TRBD1 matches 9 bases. CDR1 is SGHKS and CDR2 is YYEKEE in the germline V gene (reference sequence). V lost 4 bases to trimming and J lost 4 bases; unmatched junction nucleotides: 5. The CDR3 is made up of 14 amino acids. CDR3: CASSQTGGAYGYTF. CDR3 nucleotide sequence: TGTGCCAGCAGCCAGACAGGGGGGGCCTATGGCTACACCTTC.

The genes are TRBV27 and TRBJ2-7; TRBD1 matches at 7 bases. Germline loops: CDR1 MNHEY, CDR2 SMNVEV (reference sequence). V lost 4 bases and J lost 0; bases outside the gene matches: 3. The length of the CDR3 is 14 residues. In DNA, the CDR3 is TGTGCCAGCAGTTACCGGGACAGCTCCTACGAGCAGTACTTC. Protein: CASSYRDSSYEQYF.

The CDR3 region has the DNA TGTGCCAGCTCACCACTAACAGGACAGGGTCTGGGGAACACTGAAGCTTTCTTT. Translating gives CASSPLTGQGLGNTEAFF. The chain is built from TRBV18 and TRBJ1-1, with 8 bases matching TRBD1. The CDR3 is 18 amino acids. Trimming took 1 base from V and 1 from J; bases not matched to a gene: 11. Germline V gene sequence: CDR1 KGHSH, CDR2 LQKENI.

The rearrangement links TRBV24-1 to TRBJ1-5; 10 bases are shared with TRBD1. Per the germline V gene, CDR1 is KGHDR and CDR2 is SFDVKD. This CDR3 contains 20 residues. V lost 7 bases and J lost 0; bases outside the gene matches: 17. The CDR3 sequence is CATRGGQGPLTPHSNQPQHF. CDR3 DNA: TGTGCCACCAGGGGGGGACAGGGGCCCCTTACCCCTCATAGCAATCAGCCCCAGCATTTT.

J is TRBJ1-1 and V is TRBV4-2; D is uncertain. Germline assignment: CDR1 LGHNA and CDR2 YNFKEQ. Trimming removed 4 bases from V and 4 bases from J, with 13 bases in between. This CDR3 is 14 amino acids long. The CDR3 DNA reads as TGTGCCAGCAGCCGCCCTGGGGAGGGCACTGAAGCTTTCTTT. It translates to CASSRPGEGTEAFF.

This chain connects TRBV5-1 to TRBJ1-1, with D tentatively TRBD1 (6 bases). This CDR3 spans 15 amino acids. Germline assignment: CDR1 SGHRS and CDR2 YFSETQ. Trimming stripped 0 bases from V and 1 base from J, with 10 bases between. CDR3: CASSLVGTPNTEAFF. The DNA of the CDR3 is TGCGCCAGCAGCTTGGTCGGGACACCGAACACTGAAGCTTTCTTT.

This clone was detected only once. The CDR3 DNA sequence: TGTGCCAGCACCAGGGGGACCTACCAAGAGACCCAGTACTTC. It is translated as CASTRGTYQETQYF. The gene calls are TRBV5-8 and TRBJ2-5, with 7 bases fitting TRBD1. The germline V gene has CDR1 SGHTS and CDR2 YDEGEE. CDR3 size: 14 residues. The junction had 5 bases not matched to a gene; V was cut back by 6 bases and J by 0 bases. Drawing the rest from reference TRBV5-8 and TRBJ2-5, the complete variable domain is EAGVTQSPTHLIKTRGQQATLRCSPISGHTSVYWYQQALGLGLQFLLWYDEGEERNRGNFPPRFSGRQFPNYSSELNVNALELEDSALYLCASTRGTYQETQYFGPGTRLLVL.

This clone turned up a few times. The chain employs TRBV28 and TRBJ2-7, with TRBD2 as a possible D gene (5 bases). The CDR3 has 14 residues. Germline CDR1 and CDR2: MDHEN and SYDVKM. Trimming took off 1 base at V and 3 bases at J, with 10 bases between the two ends. CDR3: CASSLSSQVYEQYF. CDR3 bases: TGTGCCAGCAGTTTATCTAGCCAAGTCTACGAGCAGTACTTC.

Here the CDR3 reads CASSLGGAVEQFF. Here the CDR3 DNA reads TGTGCCAGCAGCCTCGGGGGGGCCGTTGAGCAGTTCTTC. The chain links TRBV11-2 to TRBJ2-1; TRBD2 aligns across 8 bases. The CDR3 sequence is 13 residues long. Looked up from germline, CDR1 is SGHAT and CDR2 is FQNNGV. J gave up 9 bases and V 5 bases, and 6 bases lay outside the gene matches.

The chain combines TRBV7-8 with TRBJ2-1; 7 bases are shared with TRBD2. CDR1 and CDR2 (germline): SGHVS, FQNEAQ. After removal of 5 bases from V and 8 bases from J, the junction contained 6 bases not matched to a gene. The CDR3 sequence is 13 residues long. Here the CDR3 reads CASSQRTSDEQFF. Here the CDR3 DNA reads TGTGCCAGCAGCCAACGAACTAGCGATGAGCAGTTCTTC. The complete variable domain, with remaining parts taken from reference TRBV7-8 and TRBJ2-1, reads GAGVSQSPRYKVAKRGQDVALRCDPISGHVSLFWYQQALGQGPEFLTYFQNEAQLDKSGLPSDRFFAERPEGSVSTLKIQRTQQEDSAVYLCASSQRTSDEQFFGPGTRLTVL.

The CDR3 here is CSVDRGGNTIYF. The CDR3 DNA sequence: TGCAGCGTTGACAGGGGTGGAAACACCATATATTTT. The gene calls are TRBV29-1 and TRBJ1-3; a possible D gene is TRBD1 (6 bases). Germline CDR1 SQVTM, CDR2 ANQGSEA. The CDR3 sequence is 12 residues long. The V gene lost 3 bases and the J gene lost 3 bases, with 6 bases spanning the gap.

This chain connects TRBV6-6 to TRBJ1-6, with 9 bases that match TRBD1. Germline lookup yields CDR1 MNHNY and CDR2 SVGAGI (reference sequence). V shed 6 bases and J 6 bases; nucleotides not matched to a gene: 6. The CDR3 is 15 residues long. The CDR3 protein is CASSQTGGPNSPLHF. The CDR3 DNA reads as TGTGCCAGCAGCCAGACAGGGGGACCTAATTCACCCCTCCACTTT.

The rearrangement links TRBV3-1 (or the pseudogene TRBV3-2) to TRBJ1-4, with 7 positions matching TRBD1. The CDR3 length is 16 residues. With V trimmed by 4 bases and J by 6 bases, 11 bases remained unmatched. Germline CDR1 reads LGHDT; CDR2 reads YNNKEL (reference sequence). DNA of the CDR3: TGTGCCAGCAGCCCAACCATGGGGACAGTTTATGAAAAACTGTTTTTT. It codes for CASSPTMGTVYEKLFF.

This chain joins TRBV29-1 and TRBJ2-1; D not certain. CDR1 and CDR2 (germline): SQVTM, ANQGSEA. V dropped 4 bases and J dropped 7 bases, with 14 bases sitting between them. This CDR3 spans 13 amino acids. The CDR3 reads CSVARAGRNEQFF. DNA for the CDR3: TGCAGCGTTGCTAGAGCTGGAAGGAATGAGCAGTTCTTC.

This chain links TRBV12-5 with TRBJ1-3; 7 bases are a match to TRBD1. Germline values: CDR1 LGHNT, CDR2 FRNRAP. J gave up 4 bases and V 10 bases, and 7 bases lay outside the gene matches. This CDR3 has 13 residues. The CDR3, as DNA: TGTGCTACCTCCAGGGGGACCGGAAACACCATATATTTT. Its translation is CATSRGTGNTIYF.

V gene TRBV6-5 combines with J gene TRBJ2-1; tentatively, D is TRBD2 (5 bases). Germline loops: CDR1 MNHEY, CDR2 SVGAGI. V was clipped by 2 bases and J by 0 bases, with 8 bases between them. This CDR3 spans 15 amino acids. Written as DNA, the CDR3 is TGTGCCAGCAGTTACGGAGGCAGCTCCTACAATGAGCAGTTCTTC. It is translated as CASSYGGSSYNEQFF.

This clone has a single count. V and J are TRBV2 and TRBJ2-1; D not certain. V gave up 6 bases and J gave up 0 bases, with 3 bases separating them. The CDR3 sequence is 12 residues long. Looked up from germline, CDR1 is SNHLY and CDR2 is FYNNEI. CDR3 bases: TGTGCCAGCAGGTACTCCTACAATGAGCAGTTCTTC. Protein sequence: CASRYSYNEQFF.